This TCR beta chain was captured by sequencing in a study of cytomegalovirus exposure and HLA in healthy donors. Study as a whole: The same platform used for the 666 first-cohort repertoires was also used for the approximately 120 validation repertoires, as a later analysis reported.

TCRdb's copy holds only in-frame clones and misses some; the assay was immunoSEQ multiplex PCR. The sample includes about 64,000 clones, around nine tenths seen only once; the top ten take roughly 1.8%. For this clone: Its antigen is unidentified.

Study-level points and caveats: Rare TCR sequences predominated, though certain public TCRs were found in many donors.

Germline trimming cut 0 bases from V and 4 bases from J; bases unmatched to any gene: 4. Germline CDR1 KGHSH, CDR2 LQKENI. CDR3 length: 15 residues. The sequence came from a woman between 18 and 29 years old in good health and CMV-seronegative. The rearrangement joins TRBV18 to TRBJ2-5; 8 bases fit TRBD1. The sequenced sample consisted of PBMCs. The DNA of the CDR3 is TGTGCCAGCTCACCACCCAGGACAGGGCCAGAGACCCAGTACTTC. Protein product: CASSPPRTGPETQYF.